Here is one T cell receptor beta chain with its context. Its antigen remains unidentified. Libraries were prepared by immunoSEQ multiplex PCR; TCRdb keeps only in-frame clonotypes and omits some of them. The sample yields about 2.1 million clones, 85% to 95% seen once. This sample was taken from a study of shared clonotypes between healthy human individuals. Notes on the study in general: When compared with the clonotypes that were shared by all four sorted-subset donors, the non-shared clonotypes turned out to have lower generation probabilities. Tissues were not sampled, only blood, and their repertoires likely differ. It was the few donors that limited the genetic and exposure-history diversity represented.

Naive CD8 cells, CD45RO-negative and positively selected for CCR7, excluded terminally differentiated effector memory CD45RA+ cells. Trimming pared 3 bases from V and 7 bases from J, leaving 10 bases between. Germline-derived CDR1 and CDR2 are SGDLS and YYNGEE. The CDR3 totals 12 residues. The sequencing input was naive CD8+ T cells from PBMCs. The chain joins TRBV9 to TRBJ1-1; D perhaps matches TRBD1 (6 bases). The receptor was derived from a man aged 18 to 30 in good health. Some clones in this sample may be carry-over from other donors' samples. The CDR3 sequence is CASSEGGGEAFF. CDR3 nucleotide sequence: TGTGCCAGCAGCGAGGGGGGTGGTGAAGCTTTCTTT.